A single sample is the source of the 20 T cell receptor beta chains below, sequenced in a study of cytomegalovirus exposure and HLA in healthy donors. Both 60 Vbeta primers and 13 Jbeta primers went into the PCR. The protocol was immunoSEQ multiplex PCR, while the TCRdb copy is restricted to in-frame clones and leaves out a portion. Among over 85,000 clones listed, around 80% were seen once. The sequencing sample was made of PBMCs. These receptors were collected from a man in his forties in good health and CMV-seropositive.

This rearrangement joins TRBV15 to TRBJ1-1; D gene ambiguous. CDR1 is LNHNV, CDR2 YYDKDF, per germline (reference sequence). The CDR3 is made up of 12 amino acids. With 1 base removed from V and 8 bases from J, the gap between germline ends came to 8 bases. The CDR3: CATSRGEREAFF. The CDR3 coding sequence is TGTGCCACCAGCAGAGGTGAACGGGAAGCTTTCTTT.

This chain links TRBV6-1 with TRBJ1-3, with 7 bases identical to TRBD1. The CDR3 totals 15 residues. In germline, CDR1 is MNHNS, CDR2 SASEGT. V shed 9 bases and J 0 bases; nucleotides not matched to a gene: 8. The CDR3: CASSRDSYSGNTIYF. The CDR3 coding sequence is TGTGCCAGTTCGCGGGACAGCTACTCTGGAAACACCATATATTTT.

The chain is built from TRBV4-2 and TRBJ1-2, with 7 bases aligning to TRBD1. The CDR3 sequence is 15 residues long. Germline trimming cut 0 bases from V and 8 bases from J; bases unmatched to any gene: 9. In germline, CDR1 is LGHNA, CDR2 YNFKEQ. CDR3 residues: CASSQDINTGDGYTF. CDR3 nucleotides: TGTGCCAGCAGCCAAGATATTAATACAGGGGACGGCTACACCTTC.

This chain connects TRBV2 to TRBJ2-1; 8 bases align to TRBD2. This CDR3 is 13 amino acids long. Trimming took 4 bases from V and 9 from J; bases not matched to a gene: 5. Per the germline V gene, CDR1 is SNHLY and CDR2 is FYNNEI. The CDR3: CASSARREGEQFF. Written as DNA, the CDR3 is TGTGCCAGCAGTGCGAGACGGGAGGGTGAGCAGTTCTTC.

The V gene is TRBV6-5, the J gene TRBJ2-3; D might be TRBD1 (6 bases). The germline V and J ends were trimmed by 0 bases and 5 bases, with 9 bases remaining between them. The CDR3 loop spans 14 amino acids. The V gene's germline CDR1 is MNHEY and CDR2 SVGAGI. CDR3: CASSYSDRRDTQYF. The CDR3 region has the DNA TGTGCCAGCAGTTACTCCGACAGGAGAGATACGCAGTATTTT.

V is TRBV28 and J is TRBJ1-5; no clear D gene. This CDR3 has 14 residues. Germline V gene data show CDR1 as MDHEN and CDR2 as SYDVKM. V lost 4 bases to trimming and J lost 2 bases, with 9 bases between them. This CDR3 is CASSYDIGNQPQHF. In DNA, the CDR3 is TGTGCCAGCAGTTACGACATTGGCAATCAGCCCCAGCATTTT. The whole variable domain, remainder taken from reference TRBV28 and TRBJ1-5, is DVKVTQSSRYLVKRTGEKVFLECVQDMDHENMFWYRQDPGLGLRLIYFSYDVKMKEKGDIPEGYSVSREKKERFSLILESASTNQTSMYLCASSYDIGNQPQHFGDGTRLSIL.

The chain uses TRBV28 and TRBJ2-3, with 16 bases aligning to TRBD2. The length of the CDR3 is 17 residues. CDR1 and CDR2 (germline): MDHEN, SYDVKM. V shed 7 bases and J 4 bases; nucleotides not matched to a gene: 8. The CDR3 sequence: CASIGTSGRARADTQYF. DNA of the CDR3: TGTGCCAGCATAGGGACTAGCGGGAGGGCCAGGGCAGATACGCAGTATTTT.

V and J are TRBV6-1 and TRBJ2-5, with 9 positions matching TRBD1. V lost 7 bases and J lost 1; bases outside the gene matches: 7. The CDR3 length is 15 residues. The V gene's germline CDR1 is MNHNS and CDR2 SASEGT. The CDR3 nucleotides are TGTGCCAGCAAGGAACAGGGGGCAAGCCAAGAGACCCAGTACTTC. Its protein product is CASKEQGASQETQYF.

This rearrangement joins TRBV4-1 to TRBJ1-1, with a weak D call TRBD1 (6 bases). Trimming left V 1 base short and J 7 bases short, with 16 bases between. Germline V gene lookup returns CDR1 MGHRA and CDR2 YSYEKL. The CDR3 runs 15 residues. In DNA form, the CDR3 reads TGCGCCAGCAGCCAAGCCCCGACGGGGGGGCTTGAAGCTTTCTTT. Amino acid sequence: CASSQAPTGGLEAFF.

This clone was counted only a few times. J is TRBJ2-5 and V is TRBV5-1, with TRBD1 identical over 9 bases. V shed 3 bases and J 4 bases; nucleotides not matched to a gene: 4. This CDR3 spans 14 amino acids. Germline CDR1 SGHRS, CDR2 YFSETQ. The CDR3 DNA sequence: TGCGCCAGCAGCTCGGGACAGGGTCGAGAGACCCAGTACTTC. Protein sequence: CASSSGQGRETQYF.

This chain links TRBV4-2 with TRBJ2-4, with D maybe TRBD1 (6 bases). Trimming removed 5 bases from V and 8 bases from J, with 19 bases in between. The length of the CDR3 is 15 residues. CDR1 is LGHNA, CDR2 YNFKEQ, per germline. The CDR3 coding sequence is TGTGCCAGCAGCGAACAGGGTCCCCGTAGGGACATTCAGTACTTC. This gives the protein CASSEQGPRRDIQYF.

The chain joins TRBV5-1 to TRBJ1-1; 9 bases match TRBD1. V lost 4 bases, J lost 0 bases, and 7 bases stayed unmatched. CDR1 is SGHRS and CDR2 is YFSETQ in the germline V gene. The CDR3 totals 16 residues. The CDR3 is CASSEGTGSMNTEAFF. For the CDR3, the DNA is TGCGCCAGCAGCGAAGGGACAGGGAGCATGAACACTGAAGCTTTCTTT.

The V and J genes are TRBV4-1 and TRBJ2-7; D may be TRBD2 (6 bases). The CDR3 loop spans 13 amino acids. Trimming stripped 3 bases from V and 4 bases from J, with 10 bases between. CDR1 is MGHRA, CDR2 YSYEKL, per germline. Here the CDR3 DNA reads TGCGCCAGCAGCCAGGGACTGGGATACGAGCAGTACTTC. Its translation: CASSQGLGYEQYF.

The chain recombines TRBV7-9 with TRBJ1-4; unclear D gene. Germline loops: CDR1 SEHNR, CDR2 FQNEAQ (reference sequence). The CDR3 spans 18 residues. V lost 7 bases and J 0 bases, leaving 21 bases between the germline ends. CDR3 nucleotides: TGTGCCAGCATCCCGACTTGGGTCAGCGATGCAACTAATGAAAAACTGTTTTTT. As protein: CASIPTWVSDATNEKLFF.

V usage is TRBV6-5 and J usage is TRBJ1-2; 9 bases fit TRBD1. J was trimmed by 8 bases and V by 7 bases; bases with no gene match: 8. The CDR3 loop spans 13 amino acids. CDR1 and CDR2 from the germline V gene are MNHEY and SVGAGI. DNA for the CDR3: TGTGCCAGCATCCCGGGACAGGGTCTCGGCTACACCTTC. This gives the protein CASIPGQGLGYTF.

The chain joins TRBV28 to TRBJ1-3; unclear D gene. Germline V gene lookup returns CDR1 MDHEN and CDR2 SYDVKM. Trimming cost V 8 bases and J 2 bases, with 10 bases left between them. The CDR3 covers 13 residues. CDR3 coding DNA: TGTGCCAGCTCCACACCGACTGGAAACACCATATATTTT. Its protein product is CASSTPTGNTIYF.

The V gene is TRBV28, the J gene TRBJ1-6; a possible D gene is TRBD1 (5 bases). V lost 6 bases, J lost 6 bases, and 15 bases lay in between. The germline V gene encodes CDR1 MDHEN and CDR2 SYDVKM. The CDR3 sequence is 15 residues long. The CDR3 is CASSLGRGGNSPLHF. The CDR3 region has the DNA TGTGCCAGCAGCCTCGGGAGGGGAGGTAATTCACCCCTCCACTTT.

The rearrangement links TRBV18 to TRBJ2-1, with 15 bases fitting TRBD2. Germline values: CDR1 KGHSH, CDR2 LQKENI. The ends lost 3 bases at V and 8 bases at J; junction bases unmatched: 2. The CDR3 is made up of 15 amino acids. The CDR3 DNA follows: TGTGCCAGCTCACCGGGACTAGCGGGAGGCGATGAGCAGTTCTTC. Amino acid sequence: CASSPGLAGGDEQFF.

This chain uses TRBV5-1 with TRBJ1-5, with a tentative D call TRBD1 (6 bases). The CDR3 is made up of 15 amino acids. Per germline, CDR1 SGHRS and CDR2 YFSETQ. V shed 5 bases and J shed 0 bases, with 12 bases lying between them. The CDR3, as DNA: TGCGCCAGCAGGGGGACACCTTATAGCAATCAGCCCCAGCATTTT. It encodes CASRGTPYSNQPQHF.

The rearrangement uses TRBV7-2 and TRBJ2-2; D gene uncertain. V gave up 1 base and J gave up 6 bases, with 12 bases separating them. The CDR3 sequence is 15 residues long. Germline V gives CDR1 SGHTA, CDR2 FQGNSA. As DNA, the CDR3 is TGTGCCAGCAGCTTAGGCCCCGCGTCTGCCGGGGAGCTGTTTTTT. This encodes CASSLGPASAGELFF.